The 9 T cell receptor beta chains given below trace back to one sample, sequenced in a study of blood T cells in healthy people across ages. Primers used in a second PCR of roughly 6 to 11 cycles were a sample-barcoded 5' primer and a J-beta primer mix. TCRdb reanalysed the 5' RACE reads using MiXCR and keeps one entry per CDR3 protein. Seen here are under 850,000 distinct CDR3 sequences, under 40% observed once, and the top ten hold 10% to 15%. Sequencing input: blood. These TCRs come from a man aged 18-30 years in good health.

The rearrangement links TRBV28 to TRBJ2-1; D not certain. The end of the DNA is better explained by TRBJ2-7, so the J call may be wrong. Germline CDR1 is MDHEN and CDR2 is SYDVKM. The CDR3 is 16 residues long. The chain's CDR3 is CASSLIAEHSYNEQYF. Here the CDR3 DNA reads TGTGCCAGCAGTTTAATCGCGGAGCACTCCTACAATGAGCAGTACTTC.

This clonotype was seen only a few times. CDR3 sequence (DNA): TGTGCCAGCAGGACAGACAATTACGAGCAGTACTTC. It yields the protein CASRTDNYEQYF. The chain employs TRBV12-3 or TRBV12-4 and TRBJ2-7; a weak D match, TRBD1 (5 bases). Between the trimmed V and J ends, which lost 6 bases and 4 bases, there was a span of 10 bases. The CDR3 covers 12 residues.

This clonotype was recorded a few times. In DNA, the CDR3 is TGTGCCAGCAGTCCGAAGGACAGGGCGACGAACACTGAAGCTTTCTTT. Translation gives CASSPKDRATNTEAFF. This chain joins TRBV27 and TRBJ1-1, with TRBD1 matching over 8 bases. V shed 5 bases and J 1 base; nucleotides not matched to a gene: 9. Germline-derived CDR1 and CDR2 are MNHEY and SMNVEV (reference sequence). The CDR3 sequence is 16 residues long.

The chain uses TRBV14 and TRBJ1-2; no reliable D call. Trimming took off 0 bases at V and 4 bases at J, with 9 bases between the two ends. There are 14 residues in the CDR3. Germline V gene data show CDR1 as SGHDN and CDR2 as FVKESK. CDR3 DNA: TGTGCCAGCAGCCAAGAACCAGGCCCCTATGGCTACACCTTC. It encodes CASSQEPGPYGYTF.

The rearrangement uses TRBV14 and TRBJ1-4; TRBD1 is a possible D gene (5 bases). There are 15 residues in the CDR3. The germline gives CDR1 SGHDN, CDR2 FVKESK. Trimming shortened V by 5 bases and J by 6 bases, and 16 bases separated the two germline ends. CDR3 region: CASSSSRTPHEKLFF. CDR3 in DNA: TGTGCCAGCAGCTCCTCCCGGACACCGCATGAAAAACTGTTTTTT.

The CDR3 is CTPWWGGNNEQFF. CDR3 sequence (DNA): TGCACCCCCTGGTGGGGGGGAAACAATGAGCAGTTCTTC. This chain connects TRBV1 to TRBJ2-1; the table's D gene call, TRBD1, was not cross checked with the DNA. TRBV1 is termed a pseudogene. The CDR3 totals 13 residues.

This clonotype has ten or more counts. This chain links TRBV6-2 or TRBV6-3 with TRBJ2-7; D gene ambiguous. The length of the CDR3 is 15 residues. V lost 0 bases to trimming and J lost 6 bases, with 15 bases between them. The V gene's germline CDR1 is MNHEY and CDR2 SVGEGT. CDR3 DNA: TGTGCCAGCAGTTACTCTCTGGACGAACGTCCCGAGCAGTACTTC. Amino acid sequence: CASSYSLDERPEQYF.

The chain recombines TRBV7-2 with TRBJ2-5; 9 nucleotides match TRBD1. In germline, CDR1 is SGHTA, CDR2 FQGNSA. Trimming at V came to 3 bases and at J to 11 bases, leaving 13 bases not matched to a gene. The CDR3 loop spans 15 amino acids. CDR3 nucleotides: TGTGCCAGCAGCTTCGACAGGGGGGAATACAATGAGCAGTACTTC. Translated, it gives CASSFDRGEYNEQYF.

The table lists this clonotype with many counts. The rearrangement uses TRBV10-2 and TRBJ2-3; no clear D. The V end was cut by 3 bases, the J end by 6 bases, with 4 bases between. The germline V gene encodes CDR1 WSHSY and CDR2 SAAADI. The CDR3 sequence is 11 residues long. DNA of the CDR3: TGCGCCAGCAGTGACATGGATACGCAGTATTTT. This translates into CASSDMDTQYF.